This T cell receptor beta chain comes out of a study of blood T cell repertoires in COVID-19. The wider study: There were acute and convalescent COVID-19 samples, and they came from the United States, Italy and Spain. T cells, B-cell-depleted T cells, or PBMCs provided the cDNA or gDNA that served as material.

Authors' processing steps: Amplification of reference gene primers was used by the study to estimate nucleated cell counts. Method: immunoSEQ multiplex PCR; TCRdb's copy keeps in-frame clones and lacks some. The V and J calls and clone size come from that table; D and trimming were worked out from the DNA. The table includes about 150,000 clones, roughly nine tenths detected once. The specimen was peripheral blood. The TCR comes from a woman aged 70-85 years with acute or convalescent COVID-19.

CDR3 protein: CSAMSEEKLFF. The CDR3 DNA sequence: TGCAGTGCTATGTCAGAAGAAAAACTGTTTTTT. The rearrangement uses TRBV20-1 and TRBJ1-4; D is unclear. Trimming shortened V by 4 bases and J by 8 bases, and 8 bases separated the two germline ends. The germline gives CDR1 DFQATT, CDR2 SNEGSKA (reference sequence). The CDR3 covers 11 residues.